Below are 3 T cell receptor beta chains sequenced from a single sample in a study of blood T cell repertoires in COVID-19. Assay: immunoSEQ multiplex PCR; the TCRdb copy retains only in-frame clones and omits some. This sample has some 120,000 clones; 80% to 90% occur once, and the top ten carry less than 30%. The sequencing sample was made of peripheral blood. The receptors originated from an older man with active or convalescent COVID-19.

The chain links TRBV28 to TRBJ1-2; 8 positions agree with TRBD1. This CDR3 has 14 residues. Germline V gene lookup returns CDR1 MDHEN and CDR2 SYDVKM. With 6 bases clipped from V and 4 bases from J, the junction kept 7 bases outside the gene matches. The DNA for the CDR3 is TGTGCCAGCAGATTCTCAGGGGGCGCCTATGGCTACACCTTC. Translation: CASRFSGGAYGYTF.

About this clone itself: This sample also contains other DNA sequences that code for the same CDR3. V and J are TRBV18 and TRBJ1-4; D uncertain. The length of the CDR3 is 14 residues. Germline V gives CDR1 KGHSH, CDR2 LQKENI. The V and J ends lost 6 bases and 0 bases respectively, with 8 bases between them. The CDR3 region is CASSPTTTNEKLFF. In DNA, the CDR3 is TGTGCCAGCTCCCCTACGACAACTAATGAAAAACTGTTTTTT.

The chain recombines TRBV7-9 with TRBJ1-1; D is possibly TRBD1 (6 bases). The CDR3 spans 16 residues. V lost 5 bases to trimming and J lost 0 bases, with 16 bases between them. Germline V gene sequence: CDR1 SEHNR, CDR2 FQNEAQ (reference sequence). CDR3 in amino acids: CASSPNRVRVNTEAFF. The CDR3 DNA reads as TGTGCCAGCAGCCCCAACAGGGTACGTGTGAACACTGAAGCTTTCTTT.